Sequencing of this T cell receptor beta chain was carried out in a study of Graves' ophthalmopathy and Graves' hyperthyroidism. For the study at large: By definition, stable hyperthyroidism involved no ophthalmopathy within 18 months of follow-up. The study's findings and limits: Appearing in blood as well were most expanded thyroid clonotypes above 0.001 frequency. Ophthalmopathy was separated from stable hyperthyroidism by a 13-signature model with approximately 91% sensitivity and over 70% specificity.

RNA transcripts yielded amplified TCR beta CDR3 regions. Amplification began with first-round RT-PCR using HTBI primers, then second-round multiplex PCR was performed. From the multiplex PCR reads, TCRdb called clonotypes with MiXCR, one entry per CDR3 protein. The repertoire consists of 500,000 to 600,000 distinct CDR3 sequences, with about 40% occurring once and the leading ten covering about 4.6%. In regard to this clonotype: Its antigen remains unidentified.

The CDR3 consists of 14 residues. The V and J ends lost 5 bases and 4 bases respectively, with 14 bases between them. Germline assignment: CDR1 MRHNA and CDR2 SNTAGT. Exclusion criteria comprised other autoimmune diseases, uncontrolled infections, pregnancy or lactation in patients. The clonotype comes from an adult man with Graves' hyperthyroidism. The sample taken for sequencing was peripheral blood or thyroid tissue (not recorded which). V and J are TRBV6-4 and TRBJ1-1; tentatively, D is TRBD1 (5 bases). For the CDR3, the DNA is TGTGCCAGCAGTCCACAGGTAGGGAGCACTGAAGCTTTCTTT. Translation: CASSPQVGSTEAFF.